This TCR beta chain was recorded in a study of identical twins. Trimming left V 5 bases short and J 8 bases short, with 16 bases between. CDR3 length: 13 residues. Germline-derived CDR1 and CDR2 are SEHNR and FQNEAQ (reference sequence). TCRdb recomputed calls from the 5' RACE reads with MiXCR, one row per CDR3 protein. The sample records fewer than 250,000 distinct CDR3 sequences, around 10% being singletons. This clonotype appeared a few times. The chain has TRBV7-9 and TRBJ2-7; D not resolved. Sequenced: memory (CD45RO+) T cells sorted from blood. The TCR comes from a woman in her late teens or twenties in good health. This CDR3 reads CASSQSTKSKQYF. The CDR3 nucleotides are TGTGCCAGCAGCCAGAGCACAAAGAGTAAGCAGTACTTC.